This TCR beta chain derives from a study of blood T cell repertoires in COVID-19. At the level of the study: Samples representing acute and convalescent COVID-19 were sourced from the United States, Italy and Spain.

CDR1 is MNHEY, CDR2 SMNVEV, per germline (reference sequence). The CDR3 has 14 residues. Trimming shortened V by 3 bases and J by 1 base, and 8 bases separated the two germline ends. A note on this clone: At the DNA level, this CDR3 is encoded by other sequences in the same sample as well.

Source study methods: Researchers report that nucleated cell counts were estimated from reference gene primer amplification. Using immunoSEQ multiplex PCR, the repertoire was profiled, and TCRdb retains in-frame clones only, with some absent. V and J calls and clone size come straight from that table; D and trimming were deduced from the DNA. Seen here are about 200,000 clones, about nine tenths observed once, and the top ten hold around 6.5%. The V and J genes are TRBV27 and TRBJ2-3, with a weak D call TRBD1 (5 bases). The sequence was obtained from a man in his sixties who had recovered from COVID-19. The sample was peripheral blood. The CDR3 sequence: CASSFSRGTDTQYF. DNA of the CDR3: TGTGCCAGCAGTTTTAGCAGGGGCACAGATACGCAGTATTTT.